The 11 T cell receptor beta chains below come from one sample, sequenced in a study of T-cell memory formation after mild COVID-19. TCRdb recomputed calls from the 5' RACE reads with MiXCR, one row per CDR3 protein. This table has around 300,000 distinct CDR3 sequences, roughly 17% appearing once. What was sequenced was PBMCs or a T cell subset sorted from them (not recorded which). The origin of the receptors is a man aged 18 to 30 who had mild COVID-19 (a few samples of this study predate the infection). Cell type and time point are not known.

This clonotype was observed a handful of times. The CDR3 protein is CASSFNGHYGDTQYF. CDR3 DNA: TGTGCCAGCAGCTTTAATGGGCACTACGGAGATACGCAGTATTTT. The chain combines TRBV7-6 with TRBJ2-3, with D uncertain. Germline values: CDR1 SGHVS, CDR2 FNYEAQ. V dropped 3 bases and J dropped 5 bases, with 15 bases sitting between them. This CDR3 comprises 15 residues.

The chain combines TRBV12-3 or TRBV12-4 with TRBJ2-3, with 9 bases fitting TRBD1. V gave up 5 bases and J gave up 1 base; unmatched junction bases: 22. The CDR3 covers 21 residues. DNA for the CDR3: TGTGCCAGCAGTACACGCGCCTTCCTAAGGACAGGGGCAATTGGCACAGATACGCAGTATTTT. This codes for CASSTRAFLRTGAIGTDTQYF.

The chain carries TRBV10-3 and TRBJ2-7, with D maybe TRBD2 (6 bases). This CDR3 region has 15 residues. Trimming took 6 bases from V and 0 from J, leaving 15 bases between them. CDR1 and CDR2 from the germline V gene are ENHRY and SYGVKD. CDR3 sequence (DNA): TGTGCCATCAGGGCCGAGGACGGGAGCTCCTACGAGCAGTACTTC. The encoded protein is CAIRAEDGSSYEQYF.

Here the CDR3 reads CASTRDRRETQYF. The CDR3 DNA reads as TGTGCCAGCACCCGGGACAGGCGCGAGACCCAGTACTTC. The chain joins TRBV7-2 to TRBJ2-5, with TRBD1 matching over 8 bases. This CDR3 has 13 residues. With 7 bases clipped from V and 5 bases from J, the junction kept 6 bases outside the gene matches. Germline V CDR1 and CDR2: SGHTA, FQGNSA.

This clonotype was counted between two and nine times. The CDR3 loop reads CSGSGGVHNEQFF. The CDR3 DNA sequence: TGCAGCGGAAGCGGGGGGGTCCACAATGAGCAGTTCTTC. The rearrangement uses TRBV20-1 and TRBJ2-1; 10 nucleotides align to TRBD2. CDR1 is DFQATT, CDR2 SNEGSKA, per germline (reference sequence). This CDR3 comprises 13 residues.

This clonotype was detected a few times. The chain has TRBV7-2 and TRBJ2-1; perhaps TRBD2 as D (6 bases). Germline V gene lookup returns CDR1 SGHTA and CDR2 FQGNSA. CDR3 size: 13 residues. V dropped 2 bases and J dropped 10 bases, with 12 bases sitting between them. The CDR3 protein is CASSLIGAGEQFF. Here the CDR3 DNA reads TGTGCCAGCAGCTTAATTGGGGCGGGGGAGCAGTTCTTC. The variable domain in full, with the rest retrieved from reference TRBV7-2 and TRBJ2-1, is GAGVSQSPSNKVTEKGKDVELRCDPISGHTALYWYRQSLGQGLEFLIYFQGNSAPDKSGLPSDRFSAERTGGSVSTLTIQRTQQEDSAVYLCASSLIGAGEQFFGPGTRLTVL.

This clonotype was found a few times. V usage is TRBV10-3 and J usage is TRBJ2-7; 7 bases match TRBD1. Per the germline V gene, CDR1 is ENHRY and CDR2 is SYGVKD. CDR3 length: 13 amino acids. V lost 4 bases, J lost 3 bases, and 3 bases stayed unmatched. CDR3 region: CAISAGDSYEQYV. CDR3 nucleotide sequence: TGTGCCATCAGTGCCGGGGACAGCTACGAGCAGTACGTC.

This clonotype is large. The CDR3 reads CSAPDRGLDTQYF. In nucleotides, the CDR3 is TGCAGTGCTCCCGACAGGGGACTGGATACGCAGTATTTT. This chain uses TRBV20-1 with TRBJ2-3, with 8 bases that match TRBD1. The CDR3 length is 13 residues. Unmatched junction bases numbered 7, after V lost 5 bases and J lost 6 bases. Germline V CDR1 and CDR2: DFQATT, SNEGSKA (reference sequence).

The chain joins TRBV2 to TRBJ1-2; no reliable D call. The CDR3 is 15 residues long. CDR1 SNHLY and CDR2 FYNNEI come from the germline V gene. The V gene lost 2 bases and the J gene lost 1 base, with 11 bases spanning the gap. CDR3: CASSETATNNYGYTF. The CDR3 DNA is TGTGCCAGCAGTGAAACAGCCACTAATAACTATGGCTACACCTTC.

This clonotype came up a few times. The chain carries TRBV24-1 and TRBJ1-5, with 9 bases that match TRBD1. J lost 5 bases, V lost 8 bases, and 12 bases had no gene match. The CDR3 sequence is 16 residues long. The germline CDR1 and CDR2 sequences are KGHDR and SFDVKD. CDR3 sequence reads: CATNRTEDRGYQPQHF. CDR3 nucleotide sequence: TGTGCCACCAACCGAACTGAGGACAGGGGATATCAGCCCCAGCATTTT.

This clonotype was recorded many times. J is TRBJ1-2 and V is TRBV6-5, with D perhaps matching TRBD1 (5 bases). From germline, CDR1 is MNHEY and CDR2 SVGAGI. V was shortened by 4 bases and J by 5 bases, with 14 bases between the two germline ends. CDR3 length: 14 amino acids. The CDR3 DNA is TGTGCCAGCAGTTTGGGGGGAGGGCCGTATGGCTACACCTTC. It codes for CASSLGGGPYGYTF.